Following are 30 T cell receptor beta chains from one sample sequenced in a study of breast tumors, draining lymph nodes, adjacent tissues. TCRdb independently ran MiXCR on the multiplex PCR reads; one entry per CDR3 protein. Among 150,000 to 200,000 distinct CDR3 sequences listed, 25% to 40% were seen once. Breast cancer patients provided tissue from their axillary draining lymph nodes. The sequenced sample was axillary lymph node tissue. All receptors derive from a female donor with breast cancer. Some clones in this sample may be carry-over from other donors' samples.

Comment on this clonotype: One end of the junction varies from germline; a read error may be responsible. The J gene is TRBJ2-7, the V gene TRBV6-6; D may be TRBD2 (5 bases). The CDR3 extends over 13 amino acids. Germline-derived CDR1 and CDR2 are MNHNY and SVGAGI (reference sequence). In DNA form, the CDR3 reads TGTGCCAGCAGTTTATTACTAGGCTACGGGCAGTACTTC. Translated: CASSLLLGYGQYF.

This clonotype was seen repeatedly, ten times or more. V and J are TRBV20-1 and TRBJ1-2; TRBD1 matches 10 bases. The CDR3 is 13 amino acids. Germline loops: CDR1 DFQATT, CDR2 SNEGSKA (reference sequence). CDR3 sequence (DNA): TGCATCCCTCGACAGGGGGCGGACTATGGCTACACCTTC. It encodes CIPRQGADYGYTF.

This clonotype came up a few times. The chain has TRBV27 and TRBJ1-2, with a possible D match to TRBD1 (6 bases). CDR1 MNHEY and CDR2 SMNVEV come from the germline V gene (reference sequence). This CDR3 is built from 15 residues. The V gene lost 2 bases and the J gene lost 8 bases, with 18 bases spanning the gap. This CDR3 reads CASSLIGGTSAGYTF. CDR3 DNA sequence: TGTGCCAGCAGTTTAATTGGCGGGACATCGGCCGGCTACACCTTC.

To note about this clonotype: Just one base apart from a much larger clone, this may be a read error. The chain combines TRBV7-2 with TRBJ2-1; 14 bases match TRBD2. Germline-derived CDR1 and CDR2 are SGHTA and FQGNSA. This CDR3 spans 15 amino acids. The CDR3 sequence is CANSYMGLAGVEQFF. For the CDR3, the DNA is TGTGCCAACAGCTATATGGGACTAGCGGGAGTTGAGCAGTTCTTC. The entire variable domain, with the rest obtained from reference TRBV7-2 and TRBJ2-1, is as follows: GAGVSQSPSNKVTEKGKDVELRCDPISGHTALYWYRQSLGQGLEFLIYFQGNSAPDKSGLPSDRFSAERTGGSVSTLTIQRTQQEDSAVYLCANSYMGLAGVEQFFGPGTRLTVL.

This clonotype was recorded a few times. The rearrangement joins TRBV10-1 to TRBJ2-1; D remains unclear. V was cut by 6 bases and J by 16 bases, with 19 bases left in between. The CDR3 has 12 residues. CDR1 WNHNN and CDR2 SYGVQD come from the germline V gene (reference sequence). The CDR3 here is CASSSPTGSQFF. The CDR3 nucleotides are TGCGCCAGCAGCTCACCTACGGGCTCCCAATTCTTC.

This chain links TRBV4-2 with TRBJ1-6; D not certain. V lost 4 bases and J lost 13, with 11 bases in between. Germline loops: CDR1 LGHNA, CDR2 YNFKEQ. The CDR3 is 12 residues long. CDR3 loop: CASSPRRGPLHF. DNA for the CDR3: TGTGCCAGCAGCCCACGGCGTGGGCCCCTCCACTTT.

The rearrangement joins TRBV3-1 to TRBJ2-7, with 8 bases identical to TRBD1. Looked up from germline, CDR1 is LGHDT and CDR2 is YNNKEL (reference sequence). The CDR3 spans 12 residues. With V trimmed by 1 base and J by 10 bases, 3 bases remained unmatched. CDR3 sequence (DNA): TGTGCCAGCAGCCAAGCCGGGACAGGACAGTACTTC. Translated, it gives CASSQAGTGQYF.

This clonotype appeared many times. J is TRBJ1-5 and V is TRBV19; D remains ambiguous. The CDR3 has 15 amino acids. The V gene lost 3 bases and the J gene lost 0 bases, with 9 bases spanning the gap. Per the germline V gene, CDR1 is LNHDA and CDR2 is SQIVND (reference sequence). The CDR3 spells CASSMGSYSNQPQHF. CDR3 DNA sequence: TGTGCCAGTAGTATGGGCAGCTATAGCAATCAGCCCCAGCATTTT.

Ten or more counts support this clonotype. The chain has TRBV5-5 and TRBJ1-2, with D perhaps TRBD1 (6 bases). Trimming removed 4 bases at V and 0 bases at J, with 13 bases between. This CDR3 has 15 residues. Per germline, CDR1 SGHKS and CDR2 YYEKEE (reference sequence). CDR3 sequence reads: CASSAGRTANYGYTF. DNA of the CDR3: TGTGCCAGCAGCGCCGGGCGGACAGCTAACTATGGCTACACCTTC.

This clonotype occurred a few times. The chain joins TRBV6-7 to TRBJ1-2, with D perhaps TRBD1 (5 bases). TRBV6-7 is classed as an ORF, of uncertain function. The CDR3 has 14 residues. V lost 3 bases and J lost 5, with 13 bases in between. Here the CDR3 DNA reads TGTGCCAGCAGTTATTCCAGGGTCGGTTATGGCTACACCTTC. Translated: CASSYSRVGYGYTF.

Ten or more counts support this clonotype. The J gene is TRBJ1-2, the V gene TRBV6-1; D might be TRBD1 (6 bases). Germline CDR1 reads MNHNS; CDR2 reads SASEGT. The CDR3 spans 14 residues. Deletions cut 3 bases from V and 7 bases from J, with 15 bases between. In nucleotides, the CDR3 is TGTGCCAGCAGTGACGTGGGGGCCGCCGCTGGCTACACCTTC. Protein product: CASSDVGAAAGYTF.

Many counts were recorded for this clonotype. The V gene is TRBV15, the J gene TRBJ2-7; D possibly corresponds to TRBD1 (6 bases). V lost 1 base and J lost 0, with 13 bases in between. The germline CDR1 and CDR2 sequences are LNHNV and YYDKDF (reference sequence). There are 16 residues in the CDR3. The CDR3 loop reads CATSRGSGDHSYEQYF. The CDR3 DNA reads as TGTGCCACCAGCAGAGGATCAGGGGACCACTCCTACGAGCAGTACTTC.

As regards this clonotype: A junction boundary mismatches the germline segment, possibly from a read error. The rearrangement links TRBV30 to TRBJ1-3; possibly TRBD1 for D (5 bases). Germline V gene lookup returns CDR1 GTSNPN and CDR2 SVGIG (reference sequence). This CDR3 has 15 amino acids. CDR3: CACGQGLSSGDTIYF. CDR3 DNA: TGTGCCTGTGGGCAGGGACTTTCTTCTGGAGACACCATATATTTT.

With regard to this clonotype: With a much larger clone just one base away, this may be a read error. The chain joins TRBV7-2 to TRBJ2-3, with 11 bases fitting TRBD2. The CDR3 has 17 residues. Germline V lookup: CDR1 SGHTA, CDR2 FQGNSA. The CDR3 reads CASSLGVAGGQTDPQYF. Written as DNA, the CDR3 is TGTGCCAGCAGCTTAGGGGTAGCGGGGGGGCAAACAGATCCGCAGTATTTT.

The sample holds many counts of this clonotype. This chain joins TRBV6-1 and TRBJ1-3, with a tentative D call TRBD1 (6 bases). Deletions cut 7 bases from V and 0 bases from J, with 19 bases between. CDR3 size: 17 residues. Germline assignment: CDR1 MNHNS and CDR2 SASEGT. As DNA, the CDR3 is TGTGCCAGCAACCAACGGGGGCGTCCCAGCTCTGGAAACACCATATATTTT. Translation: CASNQRGRPSSGNTIYF.

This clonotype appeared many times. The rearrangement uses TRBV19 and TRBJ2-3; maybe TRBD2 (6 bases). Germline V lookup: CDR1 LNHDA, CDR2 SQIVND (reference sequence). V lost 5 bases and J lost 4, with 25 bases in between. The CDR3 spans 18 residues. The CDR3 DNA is TGTGCCAGTAGTTCCTTTCTGGTGACGGGAGATTACGCAGATACGCAGTATTTT. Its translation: CASSSFLVTGDYADTQYF.

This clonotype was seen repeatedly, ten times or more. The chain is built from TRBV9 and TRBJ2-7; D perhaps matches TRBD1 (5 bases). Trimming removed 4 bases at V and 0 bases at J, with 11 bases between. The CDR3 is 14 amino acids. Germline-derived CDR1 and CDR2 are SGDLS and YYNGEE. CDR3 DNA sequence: TGTGCCAGCAGCCCCCGGACAAACTCCTACGAGCAGTACTTC. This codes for CASSPRTNSYEQYF.

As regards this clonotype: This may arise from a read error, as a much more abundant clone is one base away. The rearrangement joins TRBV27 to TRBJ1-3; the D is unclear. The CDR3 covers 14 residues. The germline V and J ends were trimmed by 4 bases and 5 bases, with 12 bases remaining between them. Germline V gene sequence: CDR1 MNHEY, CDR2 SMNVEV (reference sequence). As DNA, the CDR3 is TGTGCCAGCAGTTACTCCGGTGCTAGAAACACCATATATTTT. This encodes CASSYSGARNTIYF.

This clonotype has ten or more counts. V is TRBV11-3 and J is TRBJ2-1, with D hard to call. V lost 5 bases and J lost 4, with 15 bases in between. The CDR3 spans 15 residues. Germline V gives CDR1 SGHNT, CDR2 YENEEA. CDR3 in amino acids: CASSPWTSAYNEQFF. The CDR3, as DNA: TGTGCCAGCAGCCCATGGACCAGTGCTTACAATGAGCAGTTCTTC.

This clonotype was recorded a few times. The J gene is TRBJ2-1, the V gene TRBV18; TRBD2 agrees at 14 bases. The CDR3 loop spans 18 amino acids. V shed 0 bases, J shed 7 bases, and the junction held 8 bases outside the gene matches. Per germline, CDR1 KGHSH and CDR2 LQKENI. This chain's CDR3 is CASSPPRLAGGPGNEQFF. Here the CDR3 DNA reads TGTGCCAGCTCACCACCCCGACTAGCGGGAGGGCCGGGTAATGAGCAGTTCTTC.

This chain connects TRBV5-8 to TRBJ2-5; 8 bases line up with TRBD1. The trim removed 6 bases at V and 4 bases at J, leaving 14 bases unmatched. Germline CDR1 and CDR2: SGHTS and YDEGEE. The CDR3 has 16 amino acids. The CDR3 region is CASTLRGPRGRETQYF. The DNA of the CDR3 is TGTGCCAGCACCCTAAGGGGCCCCAGGGGGCGAGAGACCCAGTACTTC. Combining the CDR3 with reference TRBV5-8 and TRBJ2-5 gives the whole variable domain EAGVTQSPTHLIKTRGQQATLRCSPISGHTSVYWYQQALGLGLQFLLWYDEGEERNRGNFPPRFSGRQFPNYSSELNVNALELEDSALYLCASTLRGPRGRETQYFGPGTRLLVL.

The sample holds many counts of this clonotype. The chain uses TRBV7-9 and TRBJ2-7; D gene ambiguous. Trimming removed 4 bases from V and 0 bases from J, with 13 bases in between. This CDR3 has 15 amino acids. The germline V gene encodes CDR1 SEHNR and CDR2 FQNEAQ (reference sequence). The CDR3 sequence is CASSSRYVGSYEQYF. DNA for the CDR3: TGTGCCAGCAGCTCCCGCTATGTCGGCTCCTACGAGCAGTACTTC.

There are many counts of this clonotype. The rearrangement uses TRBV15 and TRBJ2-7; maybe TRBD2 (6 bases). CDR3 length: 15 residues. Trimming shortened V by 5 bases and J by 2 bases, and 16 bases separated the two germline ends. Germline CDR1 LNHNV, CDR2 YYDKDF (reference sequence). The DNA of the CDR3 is TGTGCCACCAGCCCCCCGGCGGGGCTCCCCTACGAGCAGTACTTC. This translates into CATSPPAGLPYEQYF.

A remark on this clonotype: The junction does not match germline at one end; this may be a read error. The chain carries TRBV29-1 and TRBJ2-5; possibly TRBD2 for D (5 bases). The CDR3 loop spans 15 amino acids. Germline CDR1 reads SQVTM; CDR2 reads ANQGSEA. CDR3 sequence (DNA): TGCAGCGTTGAAGGTGATGGGAGAGGGCGAGAGACCCGGTACTTC. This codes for CSVEGDGRGRETRYF.

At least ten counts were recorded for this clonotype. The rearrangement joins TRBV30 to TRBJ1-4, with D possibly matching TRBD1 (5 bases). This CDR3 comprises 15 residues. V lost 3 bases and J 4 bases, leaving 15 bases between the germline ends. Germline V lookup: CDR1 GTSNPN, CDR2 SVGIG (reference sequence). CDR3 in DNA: TGTGCCTGGAGCCCTCTGGGACTGAATAATGAAAAACTGTTTTTT. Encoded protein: CAWSPLGLNNEKLFF.

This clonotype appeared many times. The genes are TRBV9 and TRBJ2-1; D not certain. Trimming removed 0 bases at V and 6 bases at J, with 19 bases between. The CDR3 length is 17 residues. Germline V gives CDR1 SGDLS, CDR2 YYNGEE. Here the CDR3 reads CASSVGVMLVPTNEQFF. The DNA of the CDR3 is TGTGCCAGCAGCGTAGGGGTGATGCTGGTCCCAACCAATGAGCAGTTCTTC.

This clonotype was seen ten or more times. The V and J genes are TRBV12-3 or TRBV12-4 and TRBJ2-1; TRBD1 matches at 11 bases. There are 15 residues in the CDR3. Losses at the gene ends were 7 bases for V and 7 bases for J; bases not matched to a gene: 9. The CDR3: CASNDGQGAWNEQFF. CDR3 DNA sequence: TGTGCCAGCAACGACGGACAGGGGGCTTGGAATGAGCAGTTCTTC.

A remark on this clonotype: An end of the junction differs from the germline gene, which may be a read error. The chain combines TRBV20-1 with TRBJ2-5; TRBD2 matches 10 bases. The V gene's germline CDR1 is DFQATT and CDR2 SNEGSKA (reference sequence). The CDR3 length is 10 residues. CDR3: CSASSLAGEF. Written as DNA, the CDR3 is TGCAGTGCTAGCAGTCTAGCGGGGGAATTT.

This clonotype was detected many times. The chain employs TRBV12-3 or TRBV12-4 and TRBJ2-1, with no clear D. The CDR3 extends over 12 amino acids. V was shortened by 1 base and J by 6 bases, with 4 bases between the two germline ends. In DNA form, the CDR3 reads TGTGCCAGCAGTTTAGGACCCAATGAGCAGTTCTTC. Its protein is CASSLGPNEQFF.

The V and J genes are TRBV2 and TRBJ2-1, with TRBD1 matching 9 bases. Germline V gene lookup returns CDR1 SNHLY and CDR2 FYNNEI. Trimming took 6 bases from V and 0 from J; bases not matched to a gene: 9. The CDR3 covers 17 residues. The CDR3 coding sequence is TGTGCCAGCAGGAGGGACAGGGCAACCATCTCCTACAATGAGCAGTTCTTC. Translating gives CASRRDRATISYNEQFF.